Here is one T cell receptor beta chain with its context. The data belong to a study of cytomegalovirus exposure and HLA in healthy donors. CDR3 length equals 16 residues. The germline V gene encodes CDR1 MNHNS and CDR2 SASEGT. J was trimmed by 3 bases and V by 1 base; bases with no gene match: 7. Primers: 60 Vbeta forward and 13 Jbeta reverse. The protocol was immunoSEQ multiplex PCR, while the TCRdb copy is restricted to in-frame clones and leaves out a portion. This sample yields 100,000 to 150,000 clones, of which 78% are seen a single time; roughly a tenth belongs to the top ten. This chain uses TRBV6-1 with TRBJ1-2; 8 positions match TRBD1. Sample: PBMCs. The sequence came from a man younger than 45 in good health and CMV-seropositive. As DNA, the CDR3 is TGTGCCAGCAGTGAAGGGTGGCAGGGGGCGGACTATGGCTACACCTTC. Translation gives CASSEGWQGADYGYTF.